This note documents a single T cell receptor (beta chain) sequence. The treatment denotes: randomized to nivolumab then ipilimumab (arm A) or the reverse (arm B). CDR1 and CDR2 (germline): GTSNPN, SVGIG (reference sequence). V lost 4 bases to trimming and J lost 9 bases; unmatched junction nucleotides: 4. This CDR3 region has 12 residues. The data originate from a study of sequential checkpoint blockade in melanoma. In the study overall: Each arm's sequence ended with maintenance nivolumab.

TCRdb keeps only in-frame clones here, not all; method: immunoSEQ multiplex PCR. The table lists around 12,000 clones, 70% to 80% of them singletons, with approximately 10% in the top ten. The chain has TRBV30 and TRBJ2-1; 9 bases match TRBD1. The TCR was taken from a human donor with melanoma. The material was CD8+ T cells sorted from blood (inferred from file names), obtained from a patient given nivolumab and ipilimumab in sequence. This CDR3 reads CAWTLDRGEQFF. The CDR3 region has the DNA TGTGCCTGGACACTGGACAGGGGTGAGCAGTTCTTC. The full variable domain, completed using reference TRBV30 and TRBJ2-1, is SQTIHQWPATLVQPVGSPLSLECTVEGTSNPNLYWYRQAAGRGLQLLFYSVGIGQISSEVPQNLSASRPQDRQFILSSKKLLLSDSGFYLCAWTLDRGEQFFGPGTRLTVL.